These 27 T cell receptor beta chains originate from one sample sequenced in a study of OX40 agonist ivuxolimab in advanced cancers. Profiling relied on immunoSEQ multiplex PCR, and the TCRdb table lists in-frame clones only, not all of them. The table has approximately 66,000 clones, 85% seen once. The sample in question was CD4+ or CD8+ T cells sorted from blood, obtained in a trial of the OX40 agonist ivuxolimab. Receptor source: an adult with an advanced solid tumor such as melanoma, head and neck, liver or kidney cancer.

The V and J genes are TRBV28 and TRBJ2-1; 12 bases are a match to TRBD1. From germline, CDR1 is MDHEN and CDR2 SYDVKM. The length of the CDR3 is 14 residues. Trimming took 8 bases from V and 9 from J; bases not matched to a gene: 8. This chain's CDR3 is CASGLGQGAVEQFF. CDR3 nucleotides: TGTGCCAGCGGATTGGGACAGGGGGCGGTTGAGCAGTTCTTC.

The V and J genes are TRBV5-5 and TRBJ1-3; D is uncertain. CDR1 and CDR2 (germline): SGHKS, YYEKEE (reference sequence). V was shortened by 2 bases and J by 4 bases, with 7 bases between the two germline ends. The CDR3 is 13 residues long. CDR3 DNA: TGTGCCAGCAGCTTTTGGAGCGGAAACACCATATATTTT. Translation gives CASSFWSGNTIYF.

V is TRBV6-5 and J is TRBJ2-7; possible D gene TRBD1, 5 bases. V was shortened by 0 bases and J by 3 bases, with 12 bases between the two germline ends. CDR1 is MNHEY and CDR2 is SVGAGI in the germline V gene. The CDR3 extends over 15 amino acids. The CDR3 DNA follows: TGTGCCAGCAGTTACTCCTTACAGGTGATCTACGAGCAGTACTTC. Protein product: CASSYSLQVIYEQYF.

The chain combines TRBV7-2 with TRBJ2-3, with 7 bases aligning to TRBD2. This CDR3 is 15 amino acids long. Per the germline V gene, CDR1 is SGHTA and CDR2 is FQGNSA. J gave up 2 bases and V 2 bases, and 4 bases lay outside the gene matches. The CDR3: CASSLRLATTDTQYF. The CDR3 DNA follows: TGTGCCAGCAGCTTAAGACTAGCAACCACAGATACGCAGTATTTT.

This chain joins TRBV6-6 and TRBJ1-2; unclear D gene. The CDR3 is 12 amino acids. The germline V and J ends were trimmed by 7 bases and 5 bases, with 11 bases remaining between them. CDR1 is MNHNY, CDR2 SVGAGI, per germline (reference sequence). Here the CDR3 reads CASTAEAYGYTF. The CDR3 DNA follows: TGTGCCAGCACGGCAGAGGCATATGGCTACACCTTC.

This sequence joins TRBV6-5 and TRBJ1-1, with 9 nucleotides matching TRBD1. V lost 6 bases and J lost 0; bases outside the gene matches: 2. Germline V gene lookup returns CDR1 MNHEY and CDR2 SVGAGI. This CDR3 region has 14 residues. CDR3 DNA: TGTGCCAGCAGCACAGGGGGCCTGAACACTGAAGCTTTCTTT. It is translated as CASSTGGLNTEAFF.

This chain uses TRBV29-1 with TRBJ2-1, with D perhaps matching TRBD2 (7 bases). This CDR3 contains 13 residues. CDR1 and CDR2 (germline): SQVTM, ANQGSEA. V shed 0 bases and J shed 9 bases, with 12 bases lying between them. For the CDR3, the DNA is TGCAGCGTTGAAGAAAGGGGGAGGGGTGAGCAGTTCTTC. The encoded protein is CSVEERGRGEQFF.

The CDR3 spells CASSDPREFDNEQFF. The CDR3 DNA sequence: TGCGCCAGCAGTGACCCAAGGGAGTTTGACAATGAGCAGTTCTTC. The chain is built from TRBV10-1 and TRBJ2-1, with D maybe TRBD2 (5 bases). The V end lost 3 bases, the J end lost 5 bases, and 14 bases lay between the germline ends. Germline lookup yields CDR1 WNHNN and CDR2 SYGVQD (reference sequence). This CDR3 is 15 amino acids long.

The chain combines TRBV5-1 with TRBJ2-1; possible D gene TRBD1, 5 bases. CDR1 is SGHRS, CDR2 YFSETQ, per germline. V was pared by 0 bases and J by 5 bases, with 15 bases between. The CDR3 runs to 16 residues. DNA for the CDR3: TGCGCCAGCAGCTTGGATGCAGGGCGGTTCGACAATGAGCAGTTCTTC. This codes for CASSLDAGRFDNEQFF.

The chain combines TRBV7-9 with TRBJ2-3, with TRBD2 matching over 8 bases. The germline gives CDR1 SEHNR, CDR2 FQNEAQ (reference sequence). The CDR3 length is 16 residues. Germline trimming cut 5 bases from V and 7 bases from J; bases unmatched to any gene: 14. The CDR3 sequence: CASSPGGWRGVHTQYF. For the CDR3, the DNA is TGTGCCAGCAGCCCGGGGGGCTGGCGGGGGGTCCATACGCAGTATTTT.

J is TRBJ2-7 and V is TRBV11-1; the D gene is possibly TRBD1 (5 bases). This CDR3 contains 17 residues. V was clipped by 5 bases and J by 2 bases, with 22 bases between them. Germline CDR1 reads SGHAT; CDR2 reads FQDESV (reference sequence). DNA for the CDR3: TGTGCCAGCAGCCAGGGCAGCCACCGACAAAAGGCCTACGAGCAGTACTTC. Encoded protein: CASSQGSHRQKAYEQYF.

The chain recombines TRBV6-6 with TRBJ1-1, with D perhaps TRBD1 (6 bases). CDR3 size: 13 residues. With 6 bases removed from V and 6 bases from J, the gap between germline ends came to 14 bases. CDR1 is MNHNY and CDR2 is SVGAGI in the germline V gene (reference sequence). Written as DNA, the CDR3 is TGTGCCAGCAGGCGGACAGCGCACGCTGAAGCTTTCTTT. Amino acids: CASRRTAHAEAFF.

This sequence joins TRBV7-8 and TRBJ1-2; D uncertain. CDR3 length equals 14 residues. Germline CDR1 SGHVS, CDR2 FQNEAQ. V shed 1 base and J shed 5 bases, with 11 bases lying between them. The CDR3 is CASSLDTAAYGYTF. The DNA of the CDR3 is TGTGCCAGCAGCTTAGACACGGCTGCTTATGGCTACACCTTC.

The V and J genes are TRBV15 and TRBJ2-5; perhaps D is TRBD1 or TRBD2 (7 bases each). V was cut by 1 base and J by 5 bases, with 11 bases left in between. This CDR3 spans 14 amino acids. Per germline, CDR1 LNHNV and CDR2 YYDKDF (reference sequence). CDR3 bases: TGTGCCACCAGCAGAGGGGGGGGACAGGAGACCCAGTACTTC. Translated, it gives CATSRGGGQETQYF.

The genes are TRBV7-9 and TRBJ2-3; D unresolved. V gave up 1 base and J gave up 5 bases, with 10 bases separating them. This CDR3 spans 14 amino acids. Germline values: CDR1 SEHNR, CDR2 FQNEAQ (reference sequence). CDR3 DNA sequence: TGTGCCAGCAGCTTAGGCTGGGGAAAAGATACGCAGTATTTT. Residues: CASSLGWGKDTQYF.

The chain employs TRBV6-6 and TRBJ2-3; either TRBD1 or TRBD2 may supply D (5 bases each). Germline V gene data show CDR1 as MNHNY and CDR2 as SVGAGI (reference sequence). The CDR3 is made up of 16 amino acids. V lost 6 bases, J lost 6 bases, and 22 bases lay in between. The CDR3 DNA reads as TGTGCCAGCAGAAGTAACCGGGGCTATCTGGGGGATACGCAGTATTTT. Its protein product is CASRSNRGYLGDTQYF.

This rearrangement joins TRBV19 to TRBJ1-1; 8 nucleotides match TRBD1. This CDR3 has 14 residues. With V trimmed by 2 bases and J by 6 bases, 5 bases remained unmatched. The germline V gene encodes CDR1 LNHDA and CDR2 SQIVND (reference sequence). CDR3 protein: CASSISNRGAEAFF. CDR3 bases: TGTGCCAGTAGTATATCAAACAGGGGGGCTGAAGCTTTCTTT.

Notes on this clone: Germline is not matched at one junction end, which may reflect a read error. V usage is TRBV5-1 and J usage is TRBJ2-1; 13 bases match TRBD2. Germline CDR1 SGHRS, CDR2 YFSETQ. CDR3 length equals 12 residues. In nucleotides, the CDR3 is TGCGCCAGCAGCCAGACTAGCGGGGGGACGGTCTTC. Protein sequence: CASSQTSGGTVF. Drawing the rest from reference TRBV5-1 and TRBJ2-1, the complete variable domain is KAGVTQTPRYLIKTRGQQVTLSCSPISGHRSVSWYQQTPGQGLQFLFEYFSETQRNKGNFPGRFSGRQFSNSRSEMNVSTLELGDSALYLCASSQTSGGTVFGPGTRLTVL.

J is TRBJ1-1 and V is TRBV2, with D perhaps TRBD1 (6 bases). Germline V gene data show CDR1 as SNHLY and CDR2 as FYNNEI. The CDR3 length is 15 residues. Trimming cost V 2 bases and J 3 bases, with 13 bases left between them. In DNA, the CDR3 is TGTGCCAGCAGTGAAAGGGGAGGGGGGTACACTGAAGCTTTCTTT. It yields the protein CASSERGGGYTEAFF.

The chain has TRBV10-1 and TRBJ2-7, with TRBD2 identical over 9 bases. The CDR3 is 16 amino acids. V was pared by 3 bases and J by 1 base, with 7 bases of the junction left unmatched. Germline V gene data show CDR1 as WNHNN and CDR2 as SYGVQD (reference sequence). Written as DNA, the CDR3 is TGCGCCAGCAGTGACCCCAGCGGGGGGCGATCCTACGAGCAGTACTTC. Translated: CASSDPSGGRSYEQYF.

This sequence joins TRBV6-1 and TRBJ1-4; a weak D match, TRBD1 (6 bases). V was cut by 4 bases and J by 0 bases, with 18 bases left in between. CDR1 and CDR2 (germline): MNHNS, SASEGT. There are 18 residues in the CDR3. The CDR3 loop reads CASSGTFLRTATNEKLFF. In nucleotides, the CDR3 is TGTGCCAGCAGTGGGACCTTTTTACGGACAGCAACTAATGAAAAACTGTTTTTT.

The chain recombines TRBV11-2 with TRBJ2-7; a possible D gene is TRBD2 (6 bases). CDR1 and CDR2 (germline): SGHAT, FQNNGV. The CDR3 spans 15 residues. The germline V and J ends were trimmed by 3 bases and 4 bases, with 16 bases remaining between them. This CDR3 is CASSFSGVRTYEQYF. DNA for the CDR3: TGTGCCAGCAGCTTTTCGGGGGTTCGGACTTACGAGCAGTACTTC. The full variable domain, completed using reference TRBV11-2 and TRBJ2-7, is EAGVAQSPRYKIIEKRQSVAFWCNPISGHATLYWYQQILGQGPKLLIQFQNNGVVDDSQLPKDRFSAERLKGVDSTLKIQPAKLEDSAVYLCASSFSGVRTYEQYFGPGTRLTVT.

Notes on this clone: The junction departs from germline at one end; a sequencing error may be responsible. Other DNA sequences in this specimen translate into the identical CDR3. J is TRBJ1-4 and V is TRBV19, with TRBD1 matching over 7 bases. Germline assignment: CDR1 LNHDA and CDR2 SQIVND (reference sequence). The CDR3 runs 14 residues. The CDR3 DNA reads TGTGCCAGTAGTATACAGGGACAGCTCGAAAAGCTGTTTTTT. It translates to CASSIQGQLEKLFF.

The CDR3 DNA is TGTGCCACCAATCGGAGGGAGCGGGGGACCTATGAGCAGTTCTTC. It codes for CATNRRERGTYEQFF. The chain combines TRBV7-8 with TRBJ2-1, with TRBD2 identical over 8 bases. There are 15 residues in the CDR3. V was pared by 10 bases and J by 8 bases, with 16 bases of the junction left unmatched. In germline, CDR1 is SGHVS, CDR2 FQNEAQ.

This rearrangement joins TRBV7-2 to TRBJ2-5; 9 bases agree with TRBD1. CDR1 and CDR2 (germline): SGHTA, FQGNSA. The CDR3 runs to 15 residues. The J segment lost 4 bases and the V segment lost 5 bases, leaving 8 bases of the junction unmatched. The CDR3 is CASSQGDRVLETQYF. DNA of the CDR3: TGTGCCAGCAGCCAAGGGGACAGGGTGTTAGAGACCCAGTACTTC.

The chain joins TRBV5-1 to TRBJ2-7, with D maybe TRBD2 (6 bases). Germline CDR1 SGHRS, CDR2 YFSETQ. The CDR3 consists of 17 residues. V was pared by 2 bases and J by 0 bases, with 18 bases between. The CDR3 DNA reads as TGCGCCAGCAGCTTAACACCGGGGACTTCCAGCTCCTACGAGCAGTACTTC. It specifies CASSLTPGTSSSYEQYF.

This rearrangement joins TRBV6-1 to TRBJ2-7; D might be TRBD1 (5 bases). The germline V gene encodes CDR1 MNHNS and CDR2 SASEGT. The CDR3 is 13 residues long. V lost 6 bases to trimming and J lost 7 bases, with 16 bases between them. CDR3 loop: CASSRDREGEQYF. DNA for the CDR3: TGTGCCAGCAGCCGCGACAGAGAAGGAGAGCAGTACTTC.